These 32 T cell receptor beta chains were sequenced from one sample in a study of STAT5B mutations in CD4+ large granular lymphocyte leukemia. The data were produced by immunoSEQ multiplex PCR, yet TCRdb's version contains in-frame clones alone and is incomplete. The sample holds 30,000 to 40,000 clones; approximately 90% are singletons and the top ten take roughly 0.98%. Sequences were obtained from CD4+ T cells from blood buffy coats. These receptors all come from a human donor in good health.

The chain recombines TRBV7-6 with TRBJ2-1; the D gene is possibly TRBD2 (6 bases). The CDR3 contains 16 residues. Deletions cut 1 base from V and 0 bases from J, with 10 bases between. Germline CDR1 reads SGHVS; CDR2 reads FNYEAQ. CDR3 in amino acids: CASSLVGGDSYNEQFF. In DNA, the CDR3 is TGTGCCAGCAGCTTAGTGGGGGGTGACTCCTACAATGAGCAGTTCTTC.

This rearrangement joins TRBV6-1 to TRBJ2-7, with D perhaps TRBD2 (7 bases). From germline, CDR1 is MNHNS and CDR2 SASEGT. The CDR3 is 19 amino acids. The V gene lost 1 base and the J gene lost 1 base, with 23 bases spanning the gap. The CDR3 region has the DNA TGTGCCAGCAGTGAAGTGCGGGGGCGGGCCCTAGATGGTTCCTACGAGCAGTACTTC. It yields the protein CASSEVRGRALDGSYEQYF.

The chain uses TRBV19 and TRBJ1-2; a possible D gene is TRBD1 (6 bases). Trimming took off 4 bases at V and 1 base at J, with 13 bases between the two ends. CDR1 and CDR2 from the germline V gene are LNHDA and SQIVND (reference sequence). This CDR3 has 15 residues. As DNA, the CDR3 is TGTGCCAGTAGTAGAGGGGGGACACTTAACTATGGCTACACCTTC. Encoded protein: CASSRGGTLNYGYTF.

This chain joins TRBV7-8 and TRBJ1-6, with a weak D call TRBD1 (5 bases). The CDR3 contains 17 residues. V lost 0 bases and J lost 6, with 15 bases in between. The germline V gene encodes CDR1 SGHVS and CDR2 FQNEAQ. The CDR3 is CASSLAGVEGRNSPLHF. The CDR3 region has the DNA TGTGCCAGCAGCTTAGCGGGGGTAGAGGGCCGTAATTCACCCCTCCACTTT.

The chain recombines TRBV9 with TRBJ1-2, with D unresolved. Germline-derived CDR1 and CDR2 are SGDLS and YYNGEE. This CDR3 has 14 residues. Trimming removed 5 bases from V and 4 bases from J, with 15 bases in between. In DNA form, the CDR3 reads TGTGCCAGCAGTCCCGGGTCAGCAGGCTATGGCTACACCTTC. Protein product: CASSPGSAGYGYTF.

The chain uses TRBV7-2 and TRBJ1-3; D uncertain. Trimming took off 1 base at V and 0 bases at J, with 10 bases between the two ends. The CDR3 has 16 amino acids. The germline CDR1 and CDR2 sequences are SGHTA and FQGNSA. CDR3 in amino acids: CASSLGSGSSGNTIYF. The CDR3 DNA is TGTGCCAGCAGCTTAGGATCAGGATCCTCTGGAAACACCATATATTTT.

The chain carries TRBV5-8 and TRBJ1-2, with 7 bases lining up with TRBD1. Germline-derived CDR1 and CDR2 are SGHTS and YDEGEE. The CDR3 consists of 14 residues. V was pared by 2 bases and J by 4 bases, with 5 bases of the junction left unmatched. The CDR3 DNA is TGTGCCAGCAGCTTCACAGGGGCCAGCTATGGCTACACCTTC. It translates to CASSFTGASYGYTF.

This clone was observed a handful of times. V and J are TRBV12-5 and TRBJ1-2; D is unclear. The V and J ends lost 2 bases and 3 bases respectively, with 1 base between them. The germline CDR1 and CDR2 sequences are LGHNT and FRNRAP. The CDR3 is 11 amino acids. This CDR3 is CASGLYYGYTF. For the CDR3, the DNA is TGTGCTAGTGGTTTGTACTATGGCTACACCTTC.

The rearrangement links TRBV5-4 to TRBJ2-7, with a weak D call TRBD2 (6 bases). The CDR3 is made up of 14 amino acids. Germline lookup yields CDR1 SGHNT and CDR2 YYREEE (reference sequence). V was clipped by 0 bases and J by 7 bases, with 14 bases between them. CDR3 region: CASSLVGGSREQYF. CDR3 DNA: TGTGCCAGCAGCTTGGTTGGAGGGTCAAGGGAGCAGTACTTC.

The rearrangement uses TRBV19 and TRBJ1-2, with D perhaps TRBD1 (5 bases). CDR3 length equals 20 residues. Germline V gene data show CDR1 as LNHDA and CDR2 as SQIVND (reference sequence). Trimming removed 0 bases at V and 3 bases at J, with 26 bases between. Here the CDR3 DNA reads TGTGCCAGTAGTATAGATCCTACCGGGGGAGGAAGAGGAGTTGACTATGGCTACACCTTC. Translation: CASSIDPTGGGRGVDYGYTF.

This chain uses TRBV27 with TRBJ1-2; the D gene is possibly TRBD1 (6 bases). With 6 bases removed from V and 7 bases from J, the gap between germline ends came to 15 bases. The CDR3 totals 13 residues. Germline CDR1 and CDR2: MNHEY and SMNVEV (reference sequence). CDR3 sequence: CASSSPGTSGYTF. As DNA, the CDR3 is TGTGCCAGCAGCTCCCCCGGGACATCTGGCTACACCTTC.

The count of this clone is one. V is TRBV6-6 and J is TRBJ1-2; D not certain. V was trimmed by 4 bases and J by 1 base, leaving 7 bases between them. Germline values: CDR1 MNHNY, CDR2 SVGAGI (reference sequence). CDR3 length: 13 amino acids. This CDR3 is CASSSGGNYGYTF. The CDR3 coding sequence is TGTGCCAGCAGTTCTGGCGGTAACTATGGCTACACCTTC.

The V call is TRBV7-6, the J call TRBJ1-6, with 8 bases fitting TRBD1. The CDR3 has 17 residues. Germline CDR1 reads SGHVS; CDR2 reads FNYEAQ. Trimming at V came to 1 base and at J to 6 bases, leaving 8 bases not matched to a gene. The CDR3: CASSLVPQDRVNSPLHF. Here the CDR3 DNA reads TGTGCCAGCAGCTTAGTCCCTCAGGACAGGGTTAATTCACCCCTCCACTTT.

Worth noting for this clone: A read error may produce the germline difference seen at one junction end. V and J are TRBV5-6 and TRBJ2-3; maybe TRBD2 (5 bases). The CDR3 loop spans 15 amino acids. The germline CDR1 and CDR2 sequences are SGHDT and YYEEEE. The CDR3 DNA reads as TGTGCCAGCAGTTTGGACTTCTATAGCACAGATACGCAGTATTTT. As protein: CASSLDFYSTDTQYF.

Turning to this clone: This specimen includes other DNA sequences encoding the same CDR3. The gene calls are TRBV6-5 and TRBJ1-2; 7 bases are a match to TRBD1. V shed 2 bases, J shed 6 bases, and the junction held 9 bases outside the gene matches. Looked up from germline, CDR1 is MNHEY and CDR2 is SVGAGI. The CDR3 runs 15 residues. The chain's CDR3 is CASSYRYRGTDGYTF. The CDR3 DNA reads TGTGCCAGCAGTTACCGATACAGGGGAACCGATGGCTACACCTTC.

The V and J genes are TRBV18 and TRBJ1-5, with a possible D match to TRBD1 (6 bases). Germline V CDR1 and CDR2: KGHSH, LQKENI. The CDR3 is made up of 15 amino acids. Trimming took off 4 bases at V and 0 bases at J, with 10 bases between the two ends. CDR3 in DNA: TGTGCCAGCTCACGGACAGTGAATAGCAATCAGCCCCAGCATTTT. Protein: CASSRTVNSNQPQHF.

This clone was counted a single time. J is TRBJ2-4 and V is TRBV29-1; TRBD1 matches at 7 bases. V shed 7 bases, J shed 8 bases, and the junction held 8 bases outside the gene matches. Germline loops: CDR1 SQVTM, CDR2 ANQGSEA. CDR3 length: 12 residues. CDR3 protein: CSGATGSDIQYF. The DNA for the CDR3 is TGCAGCGGTGCGACAGGGTCGGACATTCAGTACTTC.

The chain links TRBV19 to TRBJ2-1; 11 positions match TRBD2. V shed 2 bases, J shed 4 bases, and the junction held 4 bases outside the gene matches. The CDR3 loop spans 16 amino acids. Germline CDR1 and CDR2: LNHDA and SQIVND (reference sequence). The CDR3 nucleotides are TGTGCCAGTAGTATAACCCCTAGCGGGGGGTACAATGAGCAGTTCTTC. It codes for CASSITPSGGYNEQFF.

The genes are TRBV9 and TRBJ2-5, with D maybe TRBD2 (6 bases). From germline, CDR1 is SGDLS and CDR2 YYNGEE. V was shortened by 7 bases and J by 2 bases, with 18 bases between the two germline ends. The CDR3 is 15 amino acids. The CDR3 DNA follows: TGTGCCAGCGGACGGGTGGGGACTTCTCAAGAGACCCAGTACTTC. This gives the protein CASGRVGTSQETQYF.

The chain combines TRBV6-5 with TRBJ2-5; D perhaps matches TRBD2 (6 bases). The DNA end lines up better with TRBJ2-7; the J call may be wrong. Germline lookup yields CDR1 MNHEY and CDR2 SVGAGI. This CDR3 has 13 residues. CDR3: CASSYGGTYEQYF. CDR3 coding DNA: TGTGCCAGCAGTTACGGTGGGACTTACGAGCAGTACTTC.

This rearrangement joins TRBV4-2 to TRBJ2-5; D might be TRBD1 (5 bases). The ends were cut back, 4 bases at V and 5 bases at J, with 11 bases in the middle. CDR3 length: 13 residues. CDR1 and CDR2 from the germline V gene are LGHNA and YNFKEQ. The CDR3 protein is CASSRGLEETQYF. For the CDR3, the DNA is TGTGCCAGCAGCCGGGGCCTGGAGGAGACCCAGTACTTC.

V usage is TRBV7-3 and J usage is TRBJ2-1; TRBD2 matches 7 bases. The CDR3 contains 19 residues. CDR1 is SGHTA, CDR2 FQGTGA, per germline. V dropped 1 base and J dropped 1; count of bases not matched to a gene: 13. Here the CDR3 DNA reads TGTGCCAGCAGCTTAATGGGCGGAGCGGGGAGGGGATCCTACAATGAGCAGTTCTTC. It codes for CASSLMGGAGRGSYNEQFF.

The rearrangement links TRBV4-2 to TRBJ1-6; TRBD1 is a possible D gene (5 bases). Germline CDR1 is LGHNA and CDR2 is YNFKEQ. This CDR3 is built from 16 residues. Deletions cut 1 base from V and 3 bases from J, with 10 bases between. As DNA, the CDR3 is TGTGCCAGCAGCCAAGGTCAGGGCCTCTATAATTCACCCCTCCACTTT. This sequence encodes CASSQGQGLYNSPLHF.

This chain joins TRBV11-2 and TRBJ2-7, with D tentatively TRBD1 (5 bases). V was pared by 2 bases and J by 12 bases, with 26 bases between. The CDR3 consists of 16 residues. Germline loops: CDR1 SGHAT, CDR2 FQNNGV. CDR3 residues: CASSLSSQSGHLGLYF. CDR3 nucleotides: TGTGCCAGCAGCTTATCCTCCCAATCAGGACATCTGGGATTGTACTTC.

V and J are TRBV12-2 and TRBJ1-1. TRBV12-2 is given as a pseudogene. This CDR3 is 13 amino acids long. The CDR3 DNA is TGTGCAAGTCGCTTAGAAAGGGTCTTTGCCACCATCTTT. As protein: CASRLERVFATIF.

This chain joins TRBV11-3 and TRBJ1-1; the D gene is possibly TRBD1 (6 bases). The V end lost 5 bases, the J end lost 6 bases, and 22 bases lay between the germline ends. Per germline, CDR1 SGHNT and CDR2 YENEEA. The CDR3 is 16 residues long. The CDR3 is CASSPSERGSRPEAFF. The CDR3 DNA reads TGTGCCAGCAGCCCCAGTGAAAGGGGGTCACGCCCTGAAGCTTTCTTT.

The chain combines TRBV7-2 with TRBJ2-1; D call uncertain. V lost 4 bases to trimming and J lost 8 bases, with 9 bases between them. CDR1 is SGHTA and CDR2 is FQGNSA in the germline V gene. This CDR3 is built from 12 residues. CDR3 loop: CASSYVTDEQFF. The CDR3 DNA sequence: TGTGCCAGCAGCTACGTGACCGATGAGCAGTTCTTC.

The V gene is TRBV4-1, the J gene TRBJ1-3; D is ambiguous. V was cut by 2 bases and J by 4 bases, with 12 bases left in between. This CDR3 is 15 amino acids long. Germline-derived CDR1 and CDR2 are MGHRA and YSYEKL. The DNA for the CDR3 is TGCGCCAGCAGCCAACCGAGGATTAGGGGAAACACCATATATTTT. This encodes CASSQPRIRGNTIYF.

This clone was seen only once. The rearrangement joins TRBV6-6 to TRBJ1-1; possibly TRBD1 for D (6 bases). Germline loops: CDR1 MNHNY, CDR2 SVGAGI (reference sequence). The CDR3 extends over 14 amino acids. V was clipped by 7 bases and J by 3 bases, with 15 bases between them. The CDR3 DNA follows: TGTGCCAGCACCCAACAACAGGGACACACTGAAGCTTTCTTT. It codes for CASTQQQGHTEAFF.

The CDR3 loop reads CASSPWILDEQYF. The CDR3 nucleotides are TGTGCCAGCAGCCCCTGGATCTTGGACGAGCAGTACTTC. The rearrangement links TRBV13 to TRBJ2-7, with no clear D. CDR1 is PRHDT, CDR2 FYEKMQ, per germline (reference sequence). The ends were cut back, 5 bases at V and 5 bases at J, with 13 bases in the middle. This CDR3 has 13 residues. The full variable domain, its missing parts supplied by reference TRBV13 and TRBJ2-7, is AAGVIQSPRHLIKEKRETATLKCYPIPRHDTVYWYQQGPGQDPQFLISFYEKMQSDKGSIPDRFSAQQFSDYHSELNMSSLELGDSALYFCASSPWILDEQYFGPGTRLTVT.

The genes are TRBV30 and TRBJ1-5, with a possible D match to TRBD1 (6 bases). V gave up 0 bases and J gave up 9 bases, with 21 bases separating them. This CDR3 is 16 amino acids long. Germline-derived CDR1 and CDR2 are GTSNPN and SVGIG (reference sequence). The CDR3 DNA reads as TGTGCCTGGAGTGTTGATACGGGACACCTTCAGCGGCCCCAGCATTTT. This codes for CAWSVDTGHLQRPQHF.

The chain couples TRBV5-1 to TRBJ2-5; 13 nucleotides align to TRBD2. The J call is in doubt because the DNA end fits TRBJ2-7 better. CDR3 size: 16 residues. Germline CDR1 is SGHRS and CDR2 is YFSETQ. CDR3 protein: CASSPTSGRPSYEQYF. CDR3 DNA: TGCGCCAGCAGCCCGACTAGCGGGAGGCCCTCCTACGAGCAGTACTTC.